Listed below are T cell receptor beta chains from one sample, sequenced in a study of T-cell memory formation after mild COVID-19. Via MiXCR, TCRdb re-called the 5' RACE reads, giving one row per CDR3 protein. The table lists 80,000 to 130,000 distinct CDR3 sequences, around 10% of them singletons. Sequencing used PBMCs or a T cell subset sorted from them (not recorded which). The source of these receptors is a young man who had mild COVID-19 (a few samples of this study predate the infection). Cell type and time point are not known. Both conserved end residues are part of each CDR3. D genes are given only for firm matches. Expanded clones get a size class; other rows say once, few or many, or leave the size out.

CDR3 DNA,CDR3 protein,J gene,CDR3 length,V gene,clone size,D gene
TGTGCCAGCAGCCCAGACCCCCCGGGGATAGGCTACACCTTC,CASSPDPPGIGYTF,TRBJ1-2,14,TRBV9,NA,NA
TGTGCCAGCAGTTTCCGACTCACAGATACGCAGTATTTT,CASSFRLTDTQYF,TRBJ2-3,13,TRBV27,few,NA
TGTGCCAGCAGCCAAGAGGATCAGGTAGGGGATACGCAGTATTTT,CASSQEDQVGDTQYF,TRBJ2-3,15,TRBV3-1,few,NA
TGCAGCGTCGGGGGTGGACAGGGGGTCAATCAGCCCCAGCATTTT,CSVGGGQGVNQPQHF,TRBJ1-5,15,TRBV29-1,NA,TRBD1
TGCAGTGCTAGAGACCGGGACAGGGCCTACAATGAGCAGTTCTTC,CSARDRDRAYNEQFF,TRBJ2-1,15,TRBV20-1,many,TRBD1
TGTGCCAGCAGCGCCCCACATGGACAGGGGATCAGTGGCTACACCTTC,CASSAPHGQGISGYTF,TRBJ1-2,16,TRBV7-3,few,TRBD1
TGTGCCAGCAGCTCGGGACAGTATAGCAATCAGCCCCAGCATTTT,CASSSGQYSNQPQHF,TRBJ1-5,15,TRBV5-6,NA,TRBD1
TGCGCCAGCAGCCGAAAAGGGGACAGGGCCCGAACTAATGAAAAACTGTTTTTT,CASSRKGDRARTNEKLFF,TRBJ1-4,18,TRBV4-1,NA,TRBD1
TGTGCCAGCAGTTATTGGCTAGACGTCACAGATACGCAGTATTTT,CASSYWLDVTDTQYF,TRBJ2-3,15,TRBV6-6,few,NA
TGTGCCAGCAGCTTACGGGGCCGAAGCAACAATGAGCAGTTCTTC,CASSLRGRSNNEQFF,TRBJ2-1,15,TRBV7-2,few,NA
TGTGCCAGCAGCGTAACGGGACTAAGCCCGATTGGGGAGTCCGGGGAGCTGTTTTTT,CASSVTGLSPIGESGELFF,TRBJ2-2,19,TRBV9,NA,TRBD2
TGCGCCAGCAGCCAAGATTGGGAGCTGTTTTTT,CASSQDWELFF,TRBJ2-2,11,TRBV4-1,many,NA
TGTGCCAGCAGTAGTCTTGAGGGGCGAGGCACAGATACGCAGTATTTT,CASSSLEGRGTDTQYF,TRBJ2-3,16,TRBV6-1,few,NA
TGTGCCAGCAGCCCGACAGGGTCGATAGGCTACACCTTC,CASSPTGSIGYTF,TRBJ1-2,13,TRBV6-5,NA,TRBD1
TGTGCCAGCAGCCACAGGGAGAGCTATGGCTACACCTTC,CASSHRESYGYTF,TRBJ1-2,13,TRBV5-6,NA,NA
TGCGCCAGCAGCCAACCTCCGGGACAGGGGCAAGAGACCCAGTACTTC,CASSQPPGQGQETQYF,TRBJ2-5,16,TRBV4-1,NA,TRBD1